The entry that follows covers one T cell receptor (beta chain) sequence. This record belongs to a study of blood T cell repertoires in COVID-19. The CDR3 totals 15 residues. V lost 0 bases, J lost 5 bases, and 13 bases lay in between. Germline V gene lookup returns CDR1 LGHDT and CDR2 YNNKEL (reference sequence). Sequencing was performed with immunoSEQ multiplex PCR; in TCRdb, only in-frame clones are kept and a portion is missing. The sample lists 90,000 or so clones; roughly nine tenths were seen once. Patients at the Seattle site were enrolled during active infection and followed longitudinally. This chain links TRBV3-1 (or the pseudogene TRBV3-2) with TRBJ1-2; D might be TRBD1 (6 bases). Material for sequencing was peripheral blood. The receptor was isolated from a man between 60 and 70 years old with COVID-19, enrolled during active disease. CDR3 coding DNA: TGTGCCAGCAGCCAAGATCCAGGGGAAGGGTATGGCTACACCTTC. Translated: CASSQDPGEGYGYTF.